One T cell receptor beta chain is described in this entry. The antigen is not known. Then a second PCR, running roughly 6 to 11 cycles, was carried out with a sample-barcoded 5' primer and a J-beta primer mix. MiXCR was run by TCRdb on the 5' RACE reads, yielding one entry per CDR3 protein. The sample yields 1.5 million to 2 million distinct CDR3 sequences, around half seen once. The data stem from a study of blood T cells in healthy people across ages. Overall study findings and caveats: Observed TCR beta diversity per million T cells went down as age went up. This fall followed a roughly linear course with age. Donors of long life had a larger count of naive CD4+ cells and greater diversity than aged donors.

Germline CDR1 and CDR2: SGHTA and FQGNSA. This CDR3 contains 19 residues. The V gene lost 1 base and the J gene lost 5 bases, with 24 bases spanning the gap. The sample, about 10 milliliters of peripheral blood, was drawn from each donor. The clonotype originates from a woman between 40 and 55 years old in good health. The sequenced sample consisted of blood. The chain is built from TRBV7-2 and TRBJ2-1; D not resolved. This chain's CDR3 is CASSLEVSRVKIWDNEQFF. The CDR3 DNA reads as TGTGCCAGCAGCTTAGAGGTTTCCAGAGTAAAAATTTGGGACAATGAGCAGTTCTTC.